This T cell receptor beta chain was identified in a study of neurological immune-mediated disorders. Points from the study as a whole: None of the CDR3 amino acid sequences in expanded clones turned up in more than one subject, which points to private repertoires in all groups.

TCRdb ran MiXCR on the 5' RACE reads and lists one entry per CDR3 protein. Among tens of thousands of distinct CDR3 sequences listed, 10% were seen once. The time point: longitudinal time-point 1 (baseline). The CDR3 contains 15 residues. Trimming cost V 2 bases and J 3 bases; bases outside gene matches: 6. CDR1 is SGHRS, CDR2 YFSETQ, per germline. This clonotype was detected ten times or more. Antigen: not known. Sequencing was done on a sample of PBMCs. The sequence came from a man aged 25 to 45 in good health. V gene TRBV5-1 combines with J gene TRBJ2-3; the match to TRBD1 covers 7 bases. DNA of the CDR3: TGCGCCAGCAGCTTACGACAGGGAAGGACAGATACGCAGTATTTT. Encoded protein: CASSLRQGRTDTQYF.